Listed here are 10 T cell receptor beta chains from one sample, sequenced in a study of T cells in Graves' hyperthyroidism and ophthalmopathy. From RNA transcripts, TCR beta CDR3 regions were amplified. The TCR CDR3 was amplified in a first-round RT-PCR using the HTBI primer set. TCRdb re-called the multiplex PCR reads through MiXCR, storing one row per CDR3 protein. In the table there are about 600,000 distinct CDR3 sequences, 14% of which are singletons. Sequenced input: blood. These receptors were collected from a woman between 18 and 29 years old with Graves' ophthalmopathy.

This clonotype appeared a few times. The chain has TRBV19 and TRBJ2-1; 7 bases line up with TRBD2. The germline CDR1 and CDR2 sequences are LNHDA and SQIVND (reference sequence). The CDR3 consists of 15 residues. V lost 1 base and J lost 5; bases outside the gene matches: 5. The CDR3 coding sequence is TGTGCCAGTAGTATAGGCGGGAGCCCCCACAATGAGCAGTTCTTC. Amino acid sequence: CASSIGGSPHNEQFF.

This chain links TRBV9 with TRBJ2-5; perhaps TRBD1 as D (6 bases). Deletions cut 4 bases from V and 2 bases from J, with 12 bases between. Germline CDR1 reads SGDLS; CDR2 reads YYNGEE. The CDR3 is made up of 14 amino acids. The CDR3 bases are TGTGCCAGCAGCCGTGGACAGCTACAAGAGACCCAGTACTTC. Translation: CASSRGQLQETQYF.

This clonotype was observed at least ten times. The chain uses TRBV27 and TRBJ1-5; tentatively, D is TRBD1 (6 bases). In germline, CDR1 is MNHEY, CDR2 SMNVEV (reference sequence). This CDR3 is built from 14 residues. V was clipped by 3 bases and J by 5 bases, with 11 bases between them. The DNA for the CDR3 is TGTGCCAGCAGTTTGTCCAGGGGCCATCAGCCCCAGCATTTT. Protein: CASSLSRGHQPQHF.

This clonotype was seen a handful of times. The chain links TRBV7-3 to TRBJ2-6, with 7 bases fitting TRBD1. The germline CDR1 and CDR2 sequences are SGHTA and FQGTGA. This CDR3 contains 11 residues. With 4 bases clipped from V and 14 bases from J, the junction kept 2 bases outside the gene matches. The CDR3 DNA reads as TGTGCCAGCAGCTCAGGGGGTTTCCTGACTTTC. Amino acid sequence: CASSSGGFLTF.

This clonotype appeared a few times. V gene TRBV29-1 combines with J gene TRBJ2-2; either TRBD1 or TRBD2 may supply D (5 bases each). The CDR3 loop spans 15 amino acids. Trimming removed 4 bases at V and 7 bases at J, with 19 bases between. Germline loops: CDR1 SQVTM, CDR2 ANQGSEA. The CDR3 DNA follows: TGCAGCGTTGTAGGGGAGTTTAGCGACAGCGGGGAGCTGTTTTTT. Protein product: CSVVGEFSDSGELFF.

At least ten counts were recorded for this clonotype. This chain joins TRBV3-1 and TRBJ2-5; TRBD2 matches 11 bases. The germline CDR1 and CDR2 sequences are LGHDT and YNNKEL (reference sequence). The trim removed 3 bases at V and 2 bases at J, leaving 8 bases unmatched. CDR3 size: 17 residues. CDR3 amino acids: CASSQGLAGGAQETQYF. Written as DNA, the CDR3 is TGTGCCAGCAGCCAGGGGCTAGCGGGAGGCGCACAAGAGACCCAGTACTTC.

This clonotype was counted ten times or more. The genes are TRBV30 and TRBJ1-5; 8 nucleotides agree with TRBD1. Germline V gene sequence: CDR1 GTSNPN, CDR2 SVGIG (reference sequence). V was pared by 4 bases and J by 3 bases, with 5 bases of the junction left unmatched. The CDR3 contains 14 residues. This CDR3 reads CAWTPTGVNQPQHF. In DNA, the CDR3 is TGTGCCTGGACTCCGACAGGGGTCAATCAGCCCCAGCATTTT.

The table lists this clonotype with a few counts. This chain links TRBV7-2 with TRBJ2-5, with 9 nucleotides matching TRBD1. The CDR3 totals 15 residues. Trimming at V came to 5 bases and at J to 5 bases, leaving 9 bases not matched to a gene. Germline V lookup: CDR1 SGHTA, CDR2 FQGNSA. The CDR3 nucleotides read TGTGCCAGCAGCCACCGGACAGGGGCGCTGGAGACCCAGTACTTC. Translation: CASSHRTGALETQYF.

There are many counts of this clonotype. The rearrangement uses TRBV5-1 and TRBJ2-1, with 7 bases that match TRBD2. Germline V gene data show CDR1 as SGHRS and CDR2 as YFSETQ. The CDR3 is 15 amino acids. J gave up 6 bases and V 0 bases, and 6 bases lay outside the gene matches. CDR3: CASSLGDYWGNEQFF. The CDR3 DNA is TGCGCCAGCAGCTTGGGGGACTATTGGGGCAATGAGCAGTTCTTC.

This clonotype has ten or more counts. The chain is built from TRBV5-1 and TRBJ1-1; D call uncertain. V was pared by 0 bases and J by 1 base, with 10 bases between. Germline V gene lookup returns CDR1 SGHRS and CDR2 YFSETQ. The CDR3 covers 15 residues. CDR3: CASSLDAVPNTEAFF. The DNA for the CDR3 is TGCGCCAGCAGCTTGGACGCAGTCCCGAACACTGAAGCTTTCTTT. Together with reference TRBV5-1 and TRBJ1-1, the CDR3 gives the full variable domain: KAGVTQTPRYLIKTRGQQVTLSCSPISGHRSVSWYQQTPGQGLQFLFEYFSETQRNKGNFPGRFSGRQFSNSRSEMNVSTLELGDSALYLCASSLDAVPNTEAFFGQGTRLTVV.